The subject of this entry is one TCR beta chain. The antigen is unknown. Generated by immunoSEQ multiplex PCR, the TCRdb table keeps only in-frame clones and is missing some. The sample holds over 120,000 clones; about nine tenths are singletons and the top ten take around 0.2%. This record comes from a study of graft-versus-host responses after intestinal transplantation. In the study overall: Multivisceral, liver-intestinal, or isolated intestinal grafts went to recipients. All recipients got anti-thymocyte globulin induction, then tacrolimus and steroids for approximately 3 years. Study results and limitations: Researchers found GvH clones in recipient marrow, and some showed up first in ileum or blood. Individuals carrying graft-donor T cell macrochimerism showed high graft-versus-host to host-versus-graft clonal ratios in allografts.

The V gene's germline CDR1 is LGHNT and CDR2 FRNRAP. This CDR3 is built from 13 residues. V lost 4 bases to trimming and J lost 4 bases, with 8 bases between them. The rearrangement links TRBV12-5 to TRBJ1-5; D remains unclear. The clonotype originates from a human donor who received an intestinal transplant. The sample here was unstimulated CD4+ T cells sorted from spleen or lymph node cells, taken before intestinal transplant. The CDR3 protein is CASGSDGNQPQHF. DNA of the CDR3: TGTGCTAGTGGTTCGGACGGGAATCAGCCCCAGCATTTT.